This T cell receptor beta chain was obtained from a study of blood T cell repertoires in COVID-19. Study-wide context: Sample material is recorded as cDNA or gDNA derived from T cells, B-cell-depleted T cells, or PBMCs.

Only in-frame clones appear in the TCRdb table, and some are missing; sequencing was by immunoSEQ multiplex PCR. Found here are 450,000 to 500,000 clones, 75% to 90% of them singletons; the top ten hold 0.7%. Germline V gives CDR1 KGHSH, CDR2 LQKENI. The ends lost 0 bases at V and 6 bases at J; junction bases unmatched: 6. The CDR3 consists of 15 residues. The rearrangement uses TRBV18 and TRBJ1-2; 8 bases map to TRBD1. Material for sequencing was PBMCs or T cells enriched from blood (not recorded which). The clonotype comes from a woman in her late teens or twenties who had recovered from COVID-19. CDR3 residues: CASSPPTGEIDGYTF. CDR3 coding DNA: TGTGCCAGCTCACCACCGACAGGGGAGATCGATGGCTACACCTTC.